This TCR beta chain is drawn from a study of T-cell memory formation after mild COVID-19. TCRdb re-called the 5' RACE reads with MiXCR, one entry per CDR3 protein. Among about 180,000 distinct CDR3 sequences listed, around 15% were seen once. This clonotype came up a few times. The trim removed 0 bases at V and 0 bases at J, leaving 4 bases unmatched. Germline V lookup: CDR1 SQVTM, CDR2 ANQGSEA. This CDR3 contains 15 residues. This clonotype was sampled from an adult woman who had mild COVID-19 (a few samples of this study predate the infection). Cell type and time point are not known. Specimen: PBMCs or a T cell subset sorted from them (not recorded which). This chain uses TRBV29-1 with TRBJ2-7; 8 nucleotides agree with TRBD2. CDR3 nucleotide sequence: TGCAGCGTTGAAGATGGCGGGGGGACCTCCTACGAGCAGTACTTC. Protein sequence: CSVEDGGGTSYEQYF.